This T cell receptor beta chain was obtained from a study of blood T cell repertoires in COVID-19. About the research overall: Sample material is recorded as cDNA or gDNA derived from T cells, B-cell-depleted T cells, or PBMCs.

Clones were read by immunoSEQ multiplex PCR, and TCRdb kept only the in-frame ones, dropping some. The table includes around 140,000 clones, 75% to 90% detected once. The length of the CDR3 is 15 residues. The V and J ends lost 3 bases and 6 bases, in that order; junction bases with no gene match: 8. The V gene's germline CDR1 is SGHRS and CDR2 YFSETQ. This chain links TRBV5-1 with TRBJ1-2; 10 bases fit TRBD1. The sequence came from a man in his sixties with active or convalescent COVID-19. The specimen was peripheral blood. This CDR3 is CASSWLTGGADGYTF. Here the CDR3 DNA reads TGCGCCAGCAGCTGGCTGACAGGGGGCGCGGATGGCTACACCTTC.